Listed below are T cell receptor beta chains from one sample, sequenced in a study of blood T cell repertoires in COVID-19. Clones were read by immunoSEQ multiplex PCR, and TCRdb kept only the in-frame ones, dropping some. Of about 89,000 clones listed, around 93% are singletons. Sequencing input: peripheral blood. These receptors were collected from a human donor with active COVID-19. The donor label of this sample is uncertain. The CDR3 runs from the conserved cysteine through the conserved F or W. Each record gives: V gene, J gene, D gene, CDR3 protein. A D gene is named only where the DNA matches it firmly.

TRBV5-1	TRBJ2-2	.	CASSLMSGRGNTGELFF
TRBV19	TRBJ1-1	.	CAAATTEAFF
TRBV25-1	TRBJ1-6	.	CASSGSGALNSPLHF
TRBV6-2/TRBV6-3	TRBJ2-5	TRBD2	CASSYSGERGGRETQYF
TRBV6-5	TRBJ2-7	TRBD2	CASSYSGTSGGYEQYF
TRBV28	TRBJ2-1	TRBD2	CASSLRWIAGGVEQFF
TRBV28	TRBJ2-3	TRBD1	CASESTGKLDTQYF
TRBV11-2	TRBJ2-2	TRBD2	CASSLLAGGPSTGELFF
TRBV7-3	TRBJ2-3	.	CASSIRQAGTDTQYF
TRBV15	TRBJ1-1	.	CATSRGGGPDTEAFF
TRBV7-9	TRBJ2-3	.	CASSDFTDTQYF
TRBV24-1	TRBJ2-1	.	CATSDPGQEQFF
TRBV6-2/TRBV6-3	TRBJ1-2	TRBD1	CASSYRSGGNYGYTF
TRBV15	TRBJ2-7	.	CATAEGIGTYEQYF
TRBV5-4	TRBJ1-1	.	CASTTTEGNTEAFF
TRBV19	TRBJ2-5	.	CASSIGLVAEQETQYF
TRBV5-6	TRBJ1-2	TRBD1	CASSLGRDRTLYGYTF
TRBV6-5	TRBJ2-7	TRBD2	CATERGASYEQYF
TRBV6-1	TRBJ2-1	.	CASSENGAYNEQFF
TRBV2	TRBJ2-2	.	CASSVGVDTGELFF
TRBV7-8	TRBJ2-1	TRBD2	CASSFRGGESYNEQFF
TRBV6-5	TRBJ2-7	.	CASSYARGYEQYF
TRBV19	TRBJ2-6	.	CASSIVRDSGANVLTF
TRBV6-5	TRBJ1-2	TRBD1	CASSTMDRENYGYTF
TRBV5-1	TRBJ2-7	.	CASSLEDGLSYEQYF
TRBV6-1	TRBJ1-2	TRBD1	CASSERDRGRGYTF
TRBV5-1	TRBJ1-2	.	CASSLDRDGYTF
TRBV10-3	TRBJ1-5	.	CAISARGEGSNQPQHF
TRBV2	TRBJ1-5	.	CASRRDFNQPQHF
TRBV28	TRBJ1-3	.	CASSSPRNTIYF
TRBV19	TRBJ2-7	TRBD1	CASSKDRQGGYEQYF
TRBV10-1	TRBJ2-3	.	CASSGDTDTQYF
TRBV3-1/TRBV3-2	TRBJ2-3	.	CASSPPTGTDTQYF
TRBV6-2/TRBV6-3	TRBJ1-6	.	CASSYATLGGGNSPLHF
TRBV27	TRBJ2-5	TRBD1	CASSFKQGVETQYF
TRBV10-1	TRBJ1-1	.	CASRKTRVDTEAFF
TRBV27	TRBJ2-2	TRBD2	CASDGGGGGELFF
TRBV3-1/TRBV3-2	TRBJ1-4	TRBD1	CASSIDRETNEKLFF
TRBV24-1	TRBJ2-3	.	CATSLGGGTDTQYF
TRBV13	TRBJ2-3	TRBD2	CASSLTSGTDTQYF
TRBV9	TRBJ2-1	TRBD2	CASSVEAWEASGGNEQFF